These T cell receptor beta chains were read from a single sample in a study of T cell responses to AZD1222 COVID-19 vaccine. Only in-frame clones appear in the TCRdb table, and some are missing; sequencing was by immunoSEQ multiplex PCR. Of some 140,000 clones listed, about 90% are singletons. Here the sequenced sample was peripheral blood, taken on day 0 of AZD1222 vaccination. These receptors came from an adult in good health. Both conserved end residues are trimmed from each CDR3.

j_call: TRBJ1-1; v_call: TRBV5-1; cdr3_aa: ASSLFVLNTEAF
j_call: TRBJ1-1; v_call: TRBV5-1; cdr3_aa: ASSVGRGGKAF
j_call: TRBJ2-5; v_call: TRBV24-1; cdr3_aa: ATSDLGRLAGRQETQY
j_call: TRBJ2-7; v_call: TRBV30; cdr3_aa: AWNRDSYEQY
j_call: TRBJ1-3; v_call: TRBV7-2; cdr3_aa: ASSLRWGSSAGNTIY
j_call: TRBJ2-7; v_call: TRBV7-9; cdr3_aa: ASSLAEGGYEQY
j_call: TRBJ1-4; v_call: TRBV24-1; cdr3_aa: ATSDSLGGKLF
j_call: TRBJ1-2; v_call: TRBV10-2; cdr3_aa: ASSDGLSRGYT
j_call: TRBJ2-1; v_call: TRBV19; cdr3_aa: ASSLAGGPLGEQF
j_call: TRBJ2-5; v_call: TRBV28; cdr3_aa: ASSLTSVGETQY
j_call: TRBJ1-2; v_call: TRBV4-2; cdr3_aa: ASSQADRGGYGYT
j_call: TRBJ2-1; v_call: TRBV9; cdr3_aa: ASNSLGLAGANEQF
j_call: TRBJ2-2; v_call: TRBV30; cdr3_aa: AWSGLAGDTGELF
j_call: TRBJ1-1; v_call: TRBV28; cdr3_aa: ASSFLPGSINTEAF
j_call: TRBJ1-1; v_call: TRBV9; cdr3_aa: ASSPYSRGNTEAF
j_call: TRBJ2-1; v_call: TRBV27; cdr3_aa: ASSLGTSGTLNEQF
j_call: TRBJ1-5; v_call: TRBV4-1; cdr3_aa: ASSQDLIRTEGNQPQH
j_call: TRBJ2-5; v_call: TRBV7-9; cdr3_aa: ASSLMGSEAETQY
j_call: TRBJ2-1; v_call: TRBV5-1; cdr3_aa: ASSPGTSDEQF
j_call: TRBJ2-7; v_call: TRBV7-8; cdr3_aa: ASSLTGGFDEQY
j_call: TRBJ2-7; v_call: TRBV19; cdr3_aa: ASSTGLAGGMGEQY
j_call: TRBJ2-7; v_call: TRBV12-3/TRBV12-4; cdr3_aa: ASSLPGREQY
j_call: TRBJ2-2; v_call: TRBV27; cdr3_aa: ASSPTGTGYTGELF
j_call: TRBJ2-1; v_call: TRBV19; cdr3_aa: ATREGRLVV
j_call: TRBJ2-1; v_call: TRBV11-2; cdr3_aa: ASSFWREHDEQF
j_call: TRBJ2-7; v_call: TRBV7-9; cdr3_aa: ASSLRVGEQY
j_call: TRBJ1-2; v_call: TRBV4-3; cdr3_aa: ASSQDREISNYGYT
j_call: TRBJ1-5; v_call: TRBV19; cdr3_aa: ASSIFNGAVDQPQH
j_call: TRBJ2-5; v_call: TRBV6-6; cdr3_aa: ASSLARSQETQY
j_call: TRBJ1-4; v_call: TRBV19; cdr3_aa: ASRGTAHEKLF
j_call: TRBJ2-3; v_call: TRBV6-5; cdr3_aa: ASSFARRRADTQY
j_call: TRBJ2-1; v_call: TRBV6-2/TRBV6-3; cdr3_aa: ASSYKVGGSGEQF
j_call: TRBJ2-1; v_call: TRBV3-1/TRBV3-2; cdr3_aa: ASSLRGVNEQF
j_call: TRBJ1-3; v_call: TRBV13; cdr3_aa: ASSQFPGQGPSGNTIY
j_call: TRBJ1-1; v_call: TRBV27; cdr3_aa: ASSWTGLNTEAF
j_call: TRBJ2-7; v_call: TRBV7-9; cdr3_aa: ASSKNRASRRDHEQY
j_call: TRBJ2-7; v_call: TRBV7-9; cdr3_aa: ASSSPETSAIPLLYEQY
j_call: TRBJ1-2; v_call: TRBV19; cdr3_aa: ASSNTGHGYT
j_call: TRBJ2-7; v_call: TRBV29-1; cdr3_aa: SVSLSYEQY
j_call: TRBJ1-6; v_call: TRBV10-3; cdr3_aa: AIRGDSPNSPLH
j_call: TRBJ2-5; v_call: TRBV29-1; cdr3_aa: SVEWGGETQY
j_call: TRBJ1-5; v_call: TRBV19; cdr3_aa: ASSFEGASNQPQH
j_call: TRBJ2-5; v_call: TRBV30; cdr3_aa: AWAPTGLQETQY
j_call: TRBJ2-7; v_call: TRBV28; cdr3_aa: ASRRGYEQY
j_call: TRBJ2-3; v_call: TRBV29-1; cdr3_aa: SAGTIGQGAFTDTQY
j_call: TRBJ2-3; v_call: TRBV4-1; cdr3_aa: ASSQGGATSTDTQY
j_call: TRBJ2-1; v_call: TRBV29-1; cdr3_aa: SVEGGDIYNEQF
j_call: TRBJ2-5; v_call: TRBV7-3; cdr3_aa: ASSRSGSGETQY
j_call: TRBJ1-2; v_call: TRBV28; cdr3_aa: ASSLSGTTQFGYT
j_call: TRBJ1-1; v_call: TRBV3-1/TRBV3-2; cdr3_aa: ASSPTYRVLNTEAF
j_call: TRBJ2-7; v_call: TRBV11-2; cdr3_aa: ASSLAGTGSYEQY
j_call: TRBJ1-1; v_call: TRBV19; cdr3_aa: ASSARGRAIEAF